The entry below describes one TCR beta chain. Its antigen is as yet unknown. Data came from immunoSEQ multiplex PCR; TCRdb stores just in-frame clones and leaves some out. The table has about 180,000 clones, 88% seen once. Second-dose schedules of about 4 or about 12 weeks were combined. This specimen belongs to a study of T cell responses to AZD1222 COVID-19 vaccine. Study findings and constraints: Vaccination with two AZD1222 doses was followed by a rise in Spike-specific TCR breadth and depth. Nearly half of spike-specific TCRs reportedly target variant regions that are unmutated in the B.1.351 and B.1.1.7 variants.

In germline, CDR1 is SGHAT, CDR2 FQNNGV. This CDR3 comprises 12 residues. V was shortened by 1 base and J by 4 bases, with 2 bases between the two germline ends. This rearrangement joins TRBV11-2 to TRBJ2-1; D is uncertain. This receptor was obtained from an adult who received the AZD1222 COVID-19 vaccine. The sequencing here drew on peripheral blood, taken 28 days after the second AZD1222 dose. CDR3 sequence: CASSLAYNEQFF. As DNA, the CDR3 is TGTGCCAGCAGCTTAGCATACAATGAGCAGTTCTTC.